This record looks at one T cell receptor beta chain sequence and its context. The sample belongs to a study of T-cell reconstitution after alpha-beta-depleted transplantation in children. Unique molecular identifiers tagged the TCRbeta library. TCRdb re-called the PCR reads with MiXCR, one entry per CDR3 protein. The table lists hundreds of thousands of distinct CDR3 sequences, 9.9% of them singletons. This receptor was obtained from a human donor who donated a stem cell graft to a child with SCID. Source: PBMCs from the stem cell graft donor, taken from the stem cell graft.

DNA of the CDR3: TGTGCCACAACAGGACGCTCTGGAAACACCATATATTTT. Translating it yields CATTGRSGNTIYF. This sequence joins TRBV6-6 and TRBJ1-3; tentatively, D is TRBD1 (5 bases). The V gene lost 10 bases and the J gene lost 0 bases, with 10 bases spanning the gap. The length of the CDR3 is 13 residues. CDR1 MNHNY and CDR2 SVGAGI come from the germline V gene (reference sequence).